Listed below are T cell receptor beta chains from one sample, sequenced in a study of blood T cell repertoires in COVID-19. The table came from immunoSEQ multiplex PCR; TCRdb's copy has only in-frame clones and leaves some out. The sample has around 73,000 clones, roughly 80% seen once. Sequenced sample: peripheral blood. These receptor sequences come from a man between 65 and 80 years old with COVID-19, enrolled during active disease. The conserved cysteine and the conserved F or W are not part of the CDR3 here. Each record gives: J gene, V gene, CDR3 protein.

>TRBJ2-1|TRBV29-1
SVDRRDLNEQF
>TRBJ1-5|TRBV6-1
ASSESRGPQH
>TRBJ1-1|TRBV9
ASSVVGATEAF
>TRBJ2-1|TRBV6-5
ASSYDAGRGYNEQF
>TRBJ2-7|TRBV5-1
ASSSLAGGSSYEQY
>TRBJ2-7|TRBV2
ASSEGQGKDEQY
>TRBJ1-2|TRBV28
ASSLLTGDSGGYT
>TRBJ2-1|TRBV3-1/TRBV3-2
ASSQGQGSYNEQF
>TRBJ1-2|TRBV27
ASSLSRESIYGYT
>TRBJ2-1|TRBV6-5
ASSYGRSSYNEQF
>TRBJ1-4|TRBV7-9
ASSGTGNEKLF
>TRBJ2-6|TRBV5-8
ASKRRGNSGANVLT
>TRBJ1-2|TRBV25-1
ASSLTGNYGYT
>TRBJ2-1|TRBV12-3/TRBV12-4
ASRYRGTEQF
>TRBJ2-7|TRBV18
ASSPPGPGDEQY
>TRBJ1-1|TRBV5-1
ASSLHRGEAF
>TRBJ2-5|TRBV4-3
ASSLGTSGETQY
>TRBJ1-3|TRBV7-9
ASSLAGTGGSGNTIY
>TRBJ2-5|TRBV4-3
ASSQDHLAGQETQY
>TRBJ1-5|TRBV28
ASSLFLSPQPQH
>TRBJ1-2|TRBV28
ASSLVSPYNYGYT
>TRBJ2-7|TRBV19
ASRRGAGGIDEQY
>TRBJ2-5|TRBV15
ATSRVRGFGETQY
>TRBJ1-5|TRBV6-6
ASSRGSQQPQH
>TRBJ1-6|TRBV3-1/TRBV3-2
ASSPKGLLDTSPLH
>TRBJ1-6|TRBV7-2
ASSSQSSYNSPLH
>TRBJ2-1|TRBV3-1/TRBV3-2
ASVLANEQF
>TRBJ2-7|TRBV7-8
ASGPRDTRKY
>TRBJ1-3|TRBV7-7
ASSPELSTSGNTIY
>TRBJ2-1|TRBV5-1
ASSRGLAGSSYNEQF
>TRBJ1-1|TRBV6-5
ASRNGMNTEAF
>TRBJ2-1|TRBV10-3
AISAGGPAMGNEQF
>TRBJ2-7|TRBV5-1
ASSLLESSYEQY
>TRBJ2-4|TRBV19
ASSNYHQGSIQY
>TRBJ2-3|TRBV23-1
ASSMEVGGEPRTSDHTDTQY
>TRBJ1-4|TRBV28
ASSPRVNEKLF
>TRBJ1-6|TRBV28
ASSLLGRVNSPLH
>TRBJ2-3|TRBV3-1/TRBV3-2
ASSSGTGPSDTQY
>TRBJ2-2|TRBV3-1/TRBV3-2
ASTDLGAVTGELF
>TRBJ1-5|TRBV7-9
ASSSTPGQGGNQPQH
>TRBJ1-2|TRBV6-5
ATTTSGQRYYGYT
>TRBJ1-1|TRBV4-1
ASSHNSMNTEAF
>TRBJ2-5|TRBV5-6
ASSLLAGAETQY
>TRBJ1-3|TRBV5-6
ASSLIGQGENTIY
>TRBJ1-1|TRBV7-2
ASSTQGSYTEAF
>TRBJ1-5|TRBV5-6
ASSGGGPNSNQPQH
>TRBJ1-4|TRBV3-1/TRBV3-2
ASSQAQAKTNEKLF
>TRBJ2-1|TRBV7-6
ASSLTASGYNEQF
>TRBJ2-1|TRBV3-1/TRBV3-2
ASSQVRDYYNEQF
>TRBJ2-3|TRBV6-6
ASSQTGLAGPGRRGTDTQY
>TRBJ1-3|TRBV12-3/TRBV12-4
ASSLAGTNTIY
>TRBJ2-5|TRBV7-2
ASSLQAGGRQETQY